Listed below are T cell receptor beta chains from one sample, sequenced in a study of CD8+CD57+ T cells in acquired aplastic anemia. TCRdb ran MiXCR on the reads and lists one entry per CDR3 protein. The sample lists about 40,000 distinct CDR3 sequences, 63% seen once, with 59% in the top ten. Sequencing input: sorted CD4+, CD8+, or CD8+CD57+ T cells (not recorded which) from PBMCs. The origin of the receptors is a human donor with aplastic anemia. CDR3s include the opening cysteine and the closing phenylalanine or tryptophan. The D gene is left open where the match is weak. Only some rows state a clone size, as once, few, many or a class for expanded clones.

TRBV7-9	NA	NA	TRBJ2-7	CASSSFHEQYF	TGTGCCAGCAGCTCCTTTCACGAGCAGTACTTC
TRBV7-2	NA	NA	TRBJ2-7	CASSPNSPPNYEQYF	TGTGCCAGCAGCCCCAATTCGCCACCTAACTACGAGCAGTACTTC
TRBV29-1	NA	NA	TRBJ2-3	CSVDGPGLTTDTQYF	TGCAGCGTTGACGGGCCGGGACTGACCACAGATACGCAGTATTTT
TRBV2	NA	NA	TRBJ2-2	CASSVRGTDTGELFF	TGTGCCAGCAGTGTTCGAGGTACGGACACCGGGGAGCTGTTTTTT
TRBV19	NA	NA	TRBJ1-5	CASSPGDLPNQPQHF	TGTGCCAGTAGTCCCGGGGACCTACCTAATCAGCCCCAGCATTTT
TRBV2	NA	NA	TRBJ1-2	CASSEMKGNYGYTF	TGTGCCAGCAGTGAAATGAAGGGAAACTATGGCTACACCTTC
TRBV12-3/TRBV12-4	many	TRBD2	TRBJ2-3	CASRAARTSGGRADTQYF	TGTGCCAGCAGGGCGGCAAGGACTAGCGGGGGGCGGGCAGATACGCAGTATTTT
TRBV5-1	medium-sized	NA	TRBJ1-1	CASRPGLWGTEAFF	TGCGCCAGCAGGCCGGGACTCTGGGGGACTGAAGCTTTCTTT
TRBV19	NA	NA	TRBJ2-7	CASSRVGAGSYEQYF	TGTGCCAGTAGTAGGGTAGGGGCGGGCTCCTACGAGCAGTACTTC
TRBV24-1	NA	NA	TRBJ2-3	CATSDWTDEGTDTQYF	TGTGCCACCAGTGACTGGACAGACGAAGGCACAGATACGCAGTATTTT
TRBV2	NA	NA	TRBJ2-5	CASTADRYQETQYF	TGTGCCAGCACCGCCGACAGGTACCAAGAGACCCAGTACTTC
TRBV29-1	NA	TRBD2	TRBJ2-7	CSVTLAGGPYEQYF	TGCAGCGTTACCCTAGCGGGGGGGCCCTACGAGCAGTACTTC
TRBV6-1	once	NA	TRBJ1-2	CASSLLDFYGYTF	TGTGCCAGCAGCCTCTTGGACTTCTATGGCTACACCTTC
TRBV19	NA	NA	TRBJ1-1	CAWTLTDSTEAFF	TGTGCCTGGACCCTGACGGACAGCACTGAAGCTTTCTTT
TRBV15	NA	NA	TRBJ1-6	CATSRGGFEGSPLHF	TGTGCCACCAGCAGAGGGGGGTTCGAGGGGTCACCCCTCCACTTT
TRBV10-1	NA	TRBD1	TRBJ1-5	CASSERDRELNQPQHF	TGCGCCAGCAGTGAGCGGGACAGGGAGCTTAATCAGCCCCAGCATTTT
TRBV29-1	NA	NA	TRBJ1-4	CSVDEGSGEKLFF	TGCAGCGTTGACGAGGGGTCGGGTGAAAAACTGTTTTTT
TRBV19	NA	NA	TRBJ2-7	CAIGGEAPYEQYF	TGTGCCATTGGAGGGGAAGCACCCTACGAGCAGTACTTC
TRBV10-3	NA	TRBD1	TRBJ1-2	CAISVDRGHGYTF	TGTGCCATCAGTGTGGACAGGGGGCATGGCTACACCTTC
TRBV10-2	once	TRBD1	TRBJ1-1	CASRDRVSEAFF	TGCGCCAGCAGGGACAGGGTGAGCGAAGCTTTCTTT
TRBV20-1	NA	NA	TRBJ1-2	CSAHVDTNYGYTF	TGCAGTGCCCACGTTGACACTAACTATGGCTACACCTTC
TRBV15	many	NA	TRBJ2-5	CATSREGQTQYF	TGTGCCACCAGCAGAGAGGGGCAGACCCAGTACTTC
TRBV7-9	once	NA	TRBJ1-6	CASSLGGGTSPLHF	TGTGCCAGCAGCTTAGGGGGAGGGACTTCACCCCTCCACTTT
TRBV10-2	NA	NA	TRBJ2-7	CASSESSVGTYEQYF	TGCGCCAGCAGTGAGTCTAGCGTAGGGACCTACGAGCAGTACTTC
TRBV10-2	many	TRBD1	TRBJ2-7	CASMGGQGASEQYF	TGCGCCAGCATGGGAGGACAGGGGGCTAGCGAGCAGTACTTC
TRBV6-1	many	NA	TRBJ2-7	CASSPDYSTYEQYF	TGTGCCAGCTCCCCGGACTACTCTACCTACGAGCAGTACTTC
TRBV6-1	many	TRBD2	TRBJ2-3	CASRPRAGGSTDTQYF	TGTGCCAGCAGGCCCCGGGCGGGGGGAAGCACAGATACGCAGTATTTT
TRBV18	NA	TRBD1	TRBJ1-1	CASSPLEGANTEAFF	TGTGCCAGCTCCCCCTTGGAGGGGGCGAACACTGAAGCTTTCTTT
TRBV9	NA	NA	TRBJ1-5	CASSVGGQPYSNQPQHF	TGTGCCAGCAGCGTAGGGGGACAACCTTATAGCAATCAGCCCCAGCATTTT
TRBV7-8	NA	TRBD1	TRBJ2-7	CASSSPGQDIDEQYF	TGTGCCAGCAGCTCCCCGGGACAGGACATAGACGAGCAGTACTTC